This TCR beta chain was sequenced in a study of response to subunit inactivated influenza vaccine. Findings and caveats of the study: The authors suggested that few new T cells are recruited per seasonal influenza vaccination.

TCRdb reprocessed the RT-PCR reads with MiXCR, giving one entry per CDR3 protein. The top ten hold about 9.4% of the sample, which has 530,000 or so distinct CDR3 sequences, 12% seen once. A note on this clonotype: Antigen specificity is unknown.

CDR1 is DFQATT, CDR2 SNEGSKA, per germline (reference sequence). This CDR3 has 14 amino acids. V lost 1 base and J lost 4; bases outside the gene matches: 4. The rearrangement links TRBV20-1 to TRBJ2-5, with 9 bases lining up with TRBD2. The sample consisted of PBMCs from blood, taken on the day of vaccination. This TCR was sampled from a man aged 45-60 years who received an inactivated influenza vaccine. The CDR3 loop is CSARALAGPETQYF. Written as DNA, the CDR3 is TGCAGTGCTAGAGCCCTAGCGGGACCAGAGACCCAGTACTTC.